The entry below gives a single T cell receptor beta chain sequence along with its context. No antigen is known for it. The V gene's germline CDR1 is LGHDT and CDR2 YNNKEL (reference sequence). The CDR3 totals 14 residues. Trimming pared 3 bases from V and 6 bases from J, leaving 15 bases between. The treatment denotes: AdE1-LMPpoly-expanded autologous EBV-specific T-cell therapy followed by anti-PD-1 nivolumab. The data are from a study of EBV T-cell therapy then PD-1 blockade in nasopharyngeal carcinoma. Some clones are missing from TCRdb's copy, which holds only in-frame ones; the method was immunoSEQ multiplex PCR. The sample contains about 23,000 clones, 84% of which appear only once.

This clonotype was obtained from a middle-aged man with nasopharyngeal carcinoma. The chain recombines TRBV3-1 (or the pseudogene TRBV3-2) with TRBJ2-7; D unclear. Here the sequenced sample was CD8+ T cells from blood, taken at approximately day 64 from a patient whose treatment included autologous EBV-specific T cells and nivolumab. DNA of the CDR3: TGTGCCAGCAGCCAGAGCAGCCTAGTCTCCGAGCAGTACTTC. As protein: CASSQSSLVSEQYF.